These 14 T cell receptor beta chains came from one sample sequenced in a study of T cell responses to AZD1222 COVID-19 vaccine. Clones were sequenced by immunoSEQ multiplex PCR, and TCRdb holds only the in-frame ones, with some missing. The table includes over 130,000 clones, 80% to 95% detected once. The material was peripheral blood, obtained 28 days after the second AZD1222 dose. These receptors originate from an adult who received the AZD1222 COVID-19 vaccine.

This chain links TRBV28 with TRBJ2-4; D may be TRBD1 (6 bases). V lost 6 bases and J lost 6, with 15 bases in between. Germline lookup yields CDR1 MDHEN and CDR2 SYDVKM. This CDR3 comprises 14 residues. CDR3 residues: CASSPTVGGNIQYF. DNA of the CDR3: TGTGCCAGCAGCCCCACGGTAGGGGGAAACATTCAGTACTTC.

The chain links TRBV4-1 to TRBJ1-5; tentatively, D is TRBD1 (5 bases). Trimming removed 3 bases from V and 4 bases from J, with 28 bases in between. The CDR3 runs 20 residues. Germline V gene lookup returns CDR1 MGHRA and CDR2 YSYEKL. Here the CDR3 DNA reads TGCGCCAGCAGCCATGACAGCGGACACCTAAACCGGGGACGAAATCAGCCCCAGCATTTT. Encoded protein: CASSHDSGHLNRGRNQPQHF.

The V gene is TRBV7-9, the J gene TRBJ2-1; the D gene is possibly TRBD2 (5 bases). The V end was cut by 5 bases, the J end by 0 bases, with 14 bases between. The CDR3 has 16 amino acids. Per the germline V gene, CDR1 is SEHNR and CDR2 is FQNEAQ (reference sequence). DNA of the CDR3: TGTGCCAGCAGCCCTCCAGTAGGGAGCTCCTACAATGAGCAGTTCTTC. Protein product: CASSPPVGSSYNEQFF.

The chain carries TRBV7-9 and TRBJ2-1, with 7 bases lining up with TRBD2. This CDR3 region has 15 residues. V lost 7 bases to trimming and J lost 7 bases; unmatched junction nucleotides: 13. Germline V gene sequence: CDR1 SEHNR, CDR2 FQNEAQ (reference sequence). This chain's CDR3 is CASKLRGSEGNEQFF. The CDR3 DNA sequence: TGTGCCAGCAAACTACGCGGGAGTGAGGGGAATGAGCAGTTCTTC.

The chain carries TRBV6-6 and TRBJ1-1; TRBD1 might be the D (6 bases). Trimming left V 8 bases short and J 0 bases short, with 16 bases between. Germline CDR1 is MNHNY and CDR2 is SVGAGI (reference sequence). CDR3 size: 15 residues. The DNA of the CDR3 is TGTGCCAGCCAGTTGCCGGGACAACTGAACACTGAAGCTTTCTTT. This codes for CASQLPGQLNTEAFF.

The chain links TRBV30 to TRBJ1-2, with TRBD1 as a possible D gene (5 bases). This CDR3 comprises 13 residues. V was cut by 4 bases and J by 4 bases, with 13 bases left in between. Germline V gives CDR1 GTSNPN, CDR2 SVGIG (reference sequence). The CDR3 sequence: CAWNSGTLYGYTF. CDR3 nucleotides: TGTGCCTGGAACTCCGGGACGCTCTATGGCTACACCTTC.

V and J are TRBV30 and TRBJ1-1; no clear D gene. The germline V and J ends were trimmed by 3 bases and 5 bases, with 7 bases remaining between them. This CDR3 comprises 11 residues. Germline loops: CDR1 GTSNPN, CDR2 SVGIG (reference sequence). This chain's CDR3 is CAWSLGTEAFF. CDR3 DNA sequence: TGTGCCTGGAGCCTAGGAACTGAAGCTTTCTTT.

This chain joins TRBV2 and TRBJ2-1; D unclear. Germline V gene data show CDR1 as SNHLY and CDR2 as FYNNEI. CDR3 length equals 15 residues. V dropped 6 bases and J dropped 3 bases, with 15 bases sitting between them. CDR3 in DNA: TGTGCCAGCAGCGAACGGAACAGTTTCTACAATGAGCAGTTCTTC. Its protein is CASSERNSFYNEQFF.

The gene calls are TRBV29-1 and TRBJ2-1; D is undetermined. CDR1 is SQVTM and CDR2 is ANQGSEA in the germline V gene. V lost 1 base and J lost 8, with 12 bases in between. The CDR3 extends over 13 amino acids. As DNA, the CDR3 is TGCAGCGTTGAAGCCGGGCAGTCATATGAGCAGTTCTTC. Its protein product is CSVEAGQSYEQFF.

The DNA of the CDR3 is TGTGCCAGCAGTGAGGAGGTGAACACTGAAGCTTTCTTT. Its translation: CASSEEVNTEAFF. The chain employs TRBV2 and TRBJ1-1; D remains unclear. V dropped 3 bases and J dropped 0 bases, with 5 bases sitting between them. CDR1 SNHLY and CDR2 FYNNEI come from the germline V gene. CDR3 length: 13 amino acids. Supplemented by reference TRBV2 and TRBJ1-1, the full variable domain reads EPEVTQTPSHQVTQMGQEVILRCVPISNHLYFYWYRQILGQKVEFLVSFYNNEISEKSEIFDDQFSVERPDGSNFTLKIRSTKLEDSAMYFCASSEEVNTEAFFGQGTRLTVV.

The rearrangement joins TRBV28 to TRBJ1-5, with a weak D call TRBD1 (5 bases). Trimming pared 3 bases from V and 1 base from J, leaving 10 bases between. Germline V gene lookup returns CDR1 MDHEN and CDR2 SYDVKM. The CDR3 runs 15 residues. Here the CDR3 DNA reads TGTGCCAGCAGTTTCATGAGGGGCAGCAATCAGCCCCAGCATTTT. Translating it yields CASSFMRGSNQPQHF.

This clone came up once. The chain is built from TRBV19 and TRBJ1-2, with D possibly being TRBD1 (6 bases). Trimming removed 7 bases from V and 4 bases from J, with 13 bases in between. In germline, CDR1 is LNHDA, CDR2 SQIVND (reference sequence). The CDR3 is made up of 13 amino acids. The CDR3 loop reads CASKFGQIYGYTF. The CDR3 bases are TGTGCCAGTAAGTTTGGACAGATCTATGGCTACACCTTC.

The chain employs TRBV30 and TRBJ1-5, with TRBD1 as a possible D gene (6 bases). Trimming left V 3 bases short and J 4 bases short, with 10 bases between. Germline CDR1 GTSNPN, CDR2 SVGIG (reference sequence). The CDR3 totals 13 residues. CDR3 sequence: CAWRRDTNQPQHF. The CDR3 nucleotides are TGTGCCTGGAGACGGGACACTAATCAGCCCCAGCATTTT.

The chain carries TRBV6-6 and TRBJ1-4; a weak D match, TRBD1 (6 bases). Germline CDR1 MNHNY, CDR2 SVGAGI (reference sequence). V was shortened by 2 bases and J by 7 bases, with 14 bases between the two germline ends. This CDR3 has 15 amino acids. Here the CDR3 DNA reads TGTGCCAGCAGTTACGGATACAGGGAAAGTGAAAAACTGTTTTTT. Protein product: CASSYGYRESEKLFF.